This T cell receptor (beta chain) appears in the sequencing data of a study of Graves' ophthalmopathy and Graves' hyperthyroidism. CDR1 and CDR2 (germline): SGHTA, FQGTGA. Trimming took off 6 bases at V and 5 bases at J, with 10 bases between the two ends. The CDR3 is 13 amino acids. Amplifying from RNA transcripts, the study obtained TCR beta CDR3 regions. RT-PCR in the first round used HTBI primers; a second-round multiplex PCR followed. TCRdb re-called the multiplex PCR reads with MiXCR, one entry per CDR3 protein. The repertoire holds hundreds of thousands of distinct CDR3 sequences, around 42% seen once, with roughly 50% in the top ten. As regards this clonotype: The target antigen is unknown.

The study's findings and limits: The model predicted ophthalmopathy progression with 65% to 71% sensitivity and around 72% specificity.

The chain links TRBV7-3 to TRBJ2-2; D is undetermined. The material sequenced was peripheral blood. The TCR was taken from an adult man with Graves' ophthalmopathy. The CDR3 protein is CASSPIGTGELFF. The CDR3, as DNA: TGTGCCAGCAGTCCTATCGGAACCGGGGAGCTGTTTTTT.